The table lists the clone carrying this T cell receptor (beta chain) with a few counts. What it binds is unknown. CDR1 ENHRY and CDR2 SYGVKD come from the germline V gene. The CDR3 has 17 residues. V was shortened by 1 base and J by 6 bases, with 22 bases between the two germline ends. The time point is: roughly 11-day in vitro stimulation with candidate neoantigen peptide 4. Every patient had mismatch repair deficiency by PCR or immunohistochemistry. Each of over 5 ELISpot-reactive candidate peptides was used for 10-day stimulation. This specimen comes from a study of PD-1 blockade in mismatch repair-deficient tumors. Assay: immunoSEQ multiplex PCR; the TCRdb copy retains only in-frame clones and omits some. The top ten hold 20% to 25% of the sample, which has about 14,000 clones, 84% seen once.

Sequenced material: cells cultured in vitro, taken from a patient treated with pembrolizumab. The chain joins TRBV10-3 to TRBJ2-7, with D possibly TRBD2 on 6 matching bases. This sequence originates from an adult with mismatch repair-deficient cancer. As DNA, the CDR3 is TGTGCCATCAGTGAGTTAGACCGGGGGACGTCGCCGGGCGAGCAGTACTTC. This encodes CAISELDRGTSPGEQYF.